The T cell receptor beta chain under discussion was sequenced for a study of PD-L1 blockade in urothelial cancer. For the study at large: T cells were recovered from blood samples at a median of 141,255.

Time point meaning: pretreatment peripheral blood. Some clones are missing from TCRdb's copy, which holds only in-frame ones; the method was immunoSEQ multiplex PCR. The profile shows approximately 88,000 clones, 84% of them singletons. The clonotype originates from a man aged 55 to 70 with urothelial cancer. The specimen comprised PBMCs, sampled around atezolizumab (anti-PD-L1) treatment.

The CDR3 nucleotides read TGTGCCACCTTACCAGGGTATAGCAATCAGCCCCAGCATTTT. Encoded protein: CATLPGYSNQPQHF. This chain joins TRBV28 and TRBJ1-5; the D gene is possibly TRBD1 (5 bases). The CDR3 loop spans 14 amino acids. V lost 10 bases and J 0 bases, leaving 13 bases between the germline ends. Per the germline V gene, CDR1 is MDHEN and CDR2 is SYDVKM.